A selection of T cell receptor beta chains follows, all from one sample in a study of T-cell reconstitution after alpha-beta-depleted transplantation in children. Each CDR3 protein gets one entry after TCRdb re-called the PCR reads with MiXCR. The data show hundreds of thousands of distinct CDR3 sequences, roughly 14% seen once. Specimen: PBMCs, collected before TCRalphabeta/CD19-depleted stem cell transplant. These TCRs come from a girl between 2 and 10 years old with congenital amegakaryocytic thrombocytopenia, due to receive a stem cell transplant. Both conserved end residues are part of each CDR3. Each record gives: V gene, J gene, CDR3 protein.

v_call: TRBV5-1
j_call: TRBJ2-1
cdr3_aa: CASSLGGLAGVEQFF

v_call: TRBV20-1
j_call: TRBJ2-3
cdr3_aa: CSARIYRLAGGPSTQYF

v_call: TRBV9
j_call: TRBJ2-1
cdr3_aa: CASSVAFQDFGDEQFF

v_call: TRBV6-5
j_call: TRBJ2-7
cdr3_aa: CASSYSRSSQTGLF

v_call: TRBV29-1
j_call: TRBJ2-7
cdr3_aa: CSVEASGRETYEQYF

v_call: TRBV12-3/TRBV12-4
j_call: TRBJ2-3
cdr3_aa: CASSVGAGSTDTQYF

v_call: TRBV4-1
j_call: TRBJ2-1
cdr3_aa: CASSQGTSGSFYNEQFF

v_call: TRBV12-3/TRBV12-4
j_call: TRBJ1-1
cdr3_aa: CASRSTGGAFF

v_call: TRBV12-3/TRBV12-4
j_call: TRBJ2-3
cdr3_aa: CASSFGRSSDTQYF

v_call: TRBV12-3/TRBV12-4
j_call: TRBJ2-1
cdr3_aa: CASTAGIIYNEQFF

v_call: TRBV6-5
j_call: TRBJ2-1
cdr3_aa: CASSYRAFLAGGRNEQFF

v_call: TRBV5-1
j_call: TRBJ2-1
cdr3_aa: CASSADGYNEQFF

v_call: TRBV20-1
j_call: TRBJ2-3
cdr3_aa: CSARVASGTDTQYF

v_call: TRBV7-9
j_call: TRBJ1-1
cdr3_aa: CASSPLGEMAFF

v_call: TRBV5-1
j_call: TRBJ2-1
cdr3_aa: CASSLEDMASGSNEQFF

v_call: TRBV20-1
j_call: TRBJ2-5
cdr3_aa: CSALGDGYVELRQETQYF

v_call: TRBV5-1
j_call: TRBJ1-1
cdr3_aa: CASSLDRGWAEAFF

v_call: TRBV7-2
j_call: TRBJ2-3
cdr3_aa: CASSFRSSTDTQYF

v_call: TRBV5-1
j_call: TRBJ1-1
cdr3_aa: CASTNLGGTEAFF

v_call: TRBV5-1
j_call: TRBJ2-2
cdr3_aa: CASSAGHTNTGELFF

v_call: TRBV19
j_call: TRBJ1-5
cdr3_aa: CASSSPGQILSNQPQHF

v_call: TRBV20-1
j_call: TRBJ2-3
cdr3_aa: CSARGTPLEAGWDWSKRTQYF

v_call: TRBV7-2
j_call: TRBJ1-1
cdr3_aa: CASSFRRESFF